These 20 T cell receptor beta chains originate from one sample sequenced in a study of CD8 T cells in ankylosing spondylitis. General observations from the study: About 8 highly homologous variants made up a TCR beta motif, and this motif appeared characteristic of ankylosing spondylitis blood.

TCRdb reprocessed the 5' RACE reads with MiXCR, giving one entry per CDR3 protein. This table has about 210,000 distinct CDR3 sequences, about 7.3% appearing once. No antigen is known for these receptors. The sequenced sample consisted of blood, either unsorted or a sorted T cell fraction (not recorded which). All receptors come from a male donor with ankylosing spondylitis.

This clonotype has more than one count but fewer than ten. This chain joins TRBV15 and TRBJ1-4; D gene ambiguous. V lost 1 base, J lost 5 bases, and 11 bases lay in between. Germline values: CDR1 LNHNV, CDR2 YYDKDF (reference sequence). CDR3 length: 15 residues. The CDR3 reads CATSRALRRNEKLFF. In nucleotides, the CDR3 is TGTGCCACCAGCAGAGCCCTGAGGAGGAATGAAAAACTGTTTTTT.

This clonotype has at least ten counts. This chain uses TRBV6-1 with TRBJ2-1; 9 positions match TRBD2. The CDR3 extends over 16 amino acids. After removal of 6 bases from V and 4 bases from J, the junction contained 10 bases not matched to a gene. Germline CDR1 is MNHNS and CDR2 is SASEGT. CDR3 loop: CASRISSGATYNEQFF. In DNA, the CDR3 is TGTGCCAGCAGAATCTCTAGCGGGGCAACTTACAATGAGCAGTTCTTC.

The DNA for the CDR3 is TGTGCCAGCAGGTTTGGGGGGGGTTACGAGCAGTACTTC. Encoded protein: CASRFGGGYEQYF. V gene TRBV27 combines with J gene TRBJ2-7, with TRBD2 matching 7 bases. The V gene end was trimmed by 6 bases and the J gene end by 4 bases; junction bases not matched to a gene: 6. Germline loops: CDR1 MNHEY, CDR2 SMNVEV (reference sequence). This CDR3 is built from 13 residues.

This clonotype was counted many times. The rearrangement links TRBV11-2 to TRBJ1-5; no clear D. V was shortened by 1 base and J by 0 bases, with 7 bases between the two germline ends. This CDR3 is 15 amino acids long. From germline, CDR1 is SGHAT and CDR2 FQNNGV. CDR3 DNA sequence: TGTGCCAGCAGCTTAGGTATGGGTAGCAATCAGCCCCAGCATTTT. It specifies CASSLGMGSNQPQHF.

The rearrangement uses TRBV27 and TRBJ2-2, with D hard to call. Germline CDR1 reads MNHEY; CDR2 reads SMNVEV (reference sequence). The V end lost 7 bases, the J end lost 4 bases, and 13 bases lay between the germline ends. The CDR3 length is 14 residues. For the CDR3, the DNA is TGTGCCAGCACATCACGGGCGGTCACCGGGGAGCTGTTTTTT. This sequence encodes CASTSRAVTGELFF.

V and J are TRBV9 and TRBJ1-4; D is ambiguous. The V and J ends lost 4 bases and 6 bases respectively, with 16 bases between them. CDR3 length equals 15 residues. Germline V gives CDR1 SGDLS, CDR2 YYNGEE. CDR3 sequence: CASSPRTGSYEKLFF. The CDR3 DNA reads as TGTGCCAGCAGCCCGCGGACGGGTTCTTATGAAAAACTGTTTTTT.

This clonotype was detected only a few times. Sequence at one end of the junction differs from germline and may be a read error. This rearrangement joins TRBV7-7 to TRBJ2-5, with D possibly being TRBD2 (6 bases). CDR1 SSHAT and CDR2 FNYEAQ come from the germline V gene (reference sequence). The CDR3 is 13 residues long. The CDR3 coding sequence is TGTGCTAGCAGCTTAAGCGGGTGGGAGACCCAGTACTTC. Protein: CASSLSGWETQYF.

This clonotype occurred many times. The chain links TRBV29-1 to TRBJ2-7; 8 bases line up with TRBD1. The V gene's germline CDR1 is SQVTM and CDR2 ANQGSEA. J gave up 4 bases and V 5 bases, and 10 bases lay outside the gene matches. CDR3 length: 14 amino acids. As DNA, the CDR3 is TGCAGCGTTCTGACATTGGACAGGGAGTACGAGCAGTACTTC. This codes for CSVLTLDREYEQYF.

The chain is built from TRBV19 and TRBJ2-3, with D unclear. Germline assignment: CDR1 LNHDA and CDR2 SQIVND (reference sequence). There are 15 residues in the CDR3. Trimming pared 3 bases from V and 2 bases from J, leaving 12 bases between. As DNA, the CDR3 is TGTGCCAGTAGTATCGCGTGGGCTACCACAGATACGCAGTATTTT. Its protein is CASSIAWATTDTQYF.

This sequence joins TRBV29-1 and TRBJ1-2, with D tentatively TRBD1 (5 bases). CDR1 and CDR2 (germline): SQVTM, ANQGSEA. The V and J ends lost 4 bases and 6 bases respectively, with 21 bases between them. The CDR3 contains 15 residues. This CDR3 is CSVVARQGFGNGYTF. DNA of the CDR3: TGCAGCGTTGTGGCCCGCCAGGGTTTTGGAAATGGCTACACCTTC.

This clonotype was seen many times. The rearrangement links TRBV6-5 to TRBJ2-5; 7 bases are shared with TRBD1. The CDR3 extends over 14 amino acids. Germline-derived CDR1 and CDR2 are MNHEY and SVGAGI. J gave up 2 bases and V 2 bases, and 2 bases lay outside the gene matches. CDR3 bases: TGTGCCAGCAGTTACCTGGGACAGCAAGAGACCCAGTACTTC. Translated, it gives CASSYLGQQETQYF.

The CDR3 here is CASSDEFRAGELFF. In DNA, the CDR3 is TGTGCCAGCAGCGATGAATTCAGGGCCGGGGAGCTGTTTTTT. The V call is TRBV7-8, the J call TRBJ2-2, with TRBD1 as a possible D gene (5 bases). The CDR3 has 14 amino acids. Per germline, CDR1 SGHVS and CDR2 FQNEAQ. The V and J ends lost 5 bases and 6 bases respectively, with 13 bases between them.

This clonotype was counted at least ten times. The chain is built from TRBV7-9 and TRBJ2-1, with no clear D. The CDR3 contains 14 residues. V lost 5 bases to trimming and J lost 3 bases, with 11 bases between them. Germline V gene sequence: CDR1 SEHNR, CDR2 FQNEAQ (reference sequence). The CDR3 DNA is TGTGCCAGCAGCCGTTCTGGGGACTACAATGAGCAGTTCTTC. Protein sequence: CASSRSGDYNEQFF. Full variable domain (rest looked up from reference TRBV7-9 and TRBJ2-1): DTGVSQNPRHKITKRGQNVTFRCDPISEHNRLYWYRQTLGQGPEFLTYFQNEAQLEKSRLLSDRFSAERPKGSFSTLEIQRTEQGDSAMYLCASSRSGDYNEQFFGPGTRLTVL.

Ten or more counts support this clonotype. The chain's CDR3 is CASSPGRILYEQYF. The CDR3 coding sequence is TGTGCCAGTAGTCCCGGACGGATACTTTACGAGCAGTACTTC. The chain uses TRBV19 and TRBJ2-7, with D uncertain. V was clipped by 5 bases and J by 4 bases, with 15 bases between them. The CDR3 has 14 amino acids. The V gene's germline CDR1 is LNHDA and CDR2 SQIVND (reference sequence).

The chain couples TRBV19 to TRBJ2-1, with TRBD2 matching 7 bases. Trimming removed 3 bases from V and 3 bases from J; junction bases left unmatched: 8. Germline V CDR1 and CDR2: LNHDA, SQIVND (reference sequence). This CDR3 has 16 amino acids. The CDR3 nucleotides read TGTGCCAGTAGTATCGCGGGAGTGGTCTACTACAATGAGCAGTTCTTC. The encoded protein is CASSIAGVVYYNEQFF.

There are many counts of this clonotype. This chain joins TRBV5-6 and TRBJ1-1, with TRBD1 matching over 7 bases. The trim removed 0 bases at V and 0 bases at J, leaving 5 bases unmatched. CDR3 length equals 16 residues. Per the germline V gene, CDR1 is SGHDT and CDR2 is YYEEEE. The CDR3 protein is CASSLEGQIMNTEAFF. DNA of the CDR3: TGTGCCAGCAGCTTGGAGGGACAGATCATGAACACTGAAGCTTTCTTT.

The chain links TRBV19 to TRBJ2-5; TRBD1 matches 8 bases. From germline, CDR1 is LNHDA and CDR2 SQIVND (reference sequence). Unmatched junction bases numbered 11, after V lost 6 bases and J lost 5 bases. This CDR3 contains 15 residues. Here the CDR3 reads CASSQARTGFETQYF. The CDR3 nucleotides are TGTGCCAGTAGCCAAGCCCGGACAGGGTTCGAGACCCAGTACTTC. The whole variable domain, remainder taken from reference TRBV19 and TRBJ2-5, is DGGITQSPKYLFRKEGQNVTLSCEQNLNHDAMYWYRQDPGQGLRLIYYSQIVNDFQKGDIAEGYSVSREKKESFPLTVTSAQKNPTAFYLCASSQARTGFETQYFGPGTRLLVL.

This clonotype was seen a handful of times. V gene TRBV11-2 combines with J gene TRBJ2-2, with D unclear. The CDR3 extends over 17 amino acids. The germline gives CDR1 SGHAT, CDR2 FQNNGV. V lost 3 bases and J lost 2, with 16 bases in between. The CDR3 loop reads CASSFFGPRANTGELFF. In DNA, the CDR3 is TGTGCCAGCAGCTTCTTCGGGCCTCGGGCTAACACCGGGGAGCTGTTTTTT. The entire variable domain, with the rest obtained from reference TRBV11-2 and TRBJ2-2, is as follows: EAGVAQSPRYKIIEKRQSVAFWCNPISGHATLYWYQQILGQGPKLLIQFQNNGVVDDSQLPKDRFSAERLKGVDSTLKIQPAKLEDSAVYLCASSFFGPRANTGELFFGEGSRLTVL.

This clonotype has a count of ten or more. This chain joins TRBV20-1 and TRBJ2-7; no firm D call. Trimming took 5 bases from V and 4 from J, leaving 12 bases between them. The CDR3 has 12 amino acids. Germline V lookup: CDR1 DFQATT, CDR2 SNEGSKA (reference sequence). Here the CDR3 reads CSAPPTRYEQYF. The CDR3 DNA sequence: TGCAGTGCTCCACCCACACGATACGAGCAGTACTTC.

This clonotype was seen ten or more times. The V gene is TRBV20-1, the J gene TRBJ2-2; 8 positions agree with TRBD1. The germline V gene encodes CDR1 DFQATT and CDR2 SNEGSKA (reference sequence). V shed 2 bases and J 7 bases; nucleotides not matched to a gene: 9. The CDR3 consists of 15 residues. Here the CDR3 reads CSARHSDRGHGELFF. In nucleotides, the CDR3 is TGCAGTGCTAGACACTCCGACAGGGGCCACGGGGAGCTGTTTTTT.